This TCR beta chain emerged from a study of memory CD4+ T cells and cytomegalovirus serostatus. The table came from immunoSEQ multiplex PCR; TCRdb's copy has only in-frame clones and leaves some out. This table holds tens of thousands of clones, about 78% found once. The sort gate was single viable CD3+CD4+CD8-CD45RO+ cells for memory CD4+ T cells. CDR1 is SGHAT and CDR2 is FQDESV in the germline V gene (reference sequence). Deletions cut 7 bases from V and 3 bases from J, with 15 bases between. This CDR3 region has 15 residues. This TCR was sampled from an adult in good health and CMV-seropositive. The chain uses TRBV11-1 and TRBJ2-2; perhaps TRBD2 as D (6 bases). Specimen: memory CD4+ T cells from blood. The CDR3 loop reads CASTRGSVDTGELFF. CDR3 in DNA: TGTGCCAGCACCCGGGGGTCGGTGGACACCGGGGAGCTGTTTTTT.